These 18 T cell receptor beta chains were all obtained from the same sample, sequenced in a study of beta chain features in type 1 diabetes. Of the isolated RNA, all was reverse transcribed, and so the sequenced material was expressed TCRB transcripts. Measured with immunoSEQ multiplex PCR; TCRdb has only the in-frame clones, and not every one. This table has about 300,000 clones, under 8.5% appearing once. The sample was central memory CD4+ T cells from blood. The source is a woman aged 18-29 years in good health.

This clone was counted between two and nine times. V and J are TRBV20-1 and TRBJ1-1; TRBD1 matches 8 bases. Germline values: CDR1 DFQATT, CDR2 SNEGSKA (reference sequence). The length of the CDR3 is 10 residues. CDR3 in DNA: TGCAGGGGACAGGTAGCTGAAGCTTTCTTT. It yields the protein CRGQVAEAFF.

There are a few counts of this clone. This chain links TRBV30 with TRBJ2-4; TRBD2 matches at 10 bases. Germline V gene data show CDR1 as GTSNPN and CDR2 as SVGIG (reference sequence). The V segment lost 3 bases and the J segment 7 bases; nucleotides outside the gene matches: 9. The CDR3 loop spans 15 amino acids. CDR3 in DNA: TGTGCCTGGAGCGATACGGGACTAGCGAATAACATTCAGTACTTC. Protein product: CAWSDTGLANNIQYF.

This chain links TRBV5-1 with TRBJ2-1, with unresolved D. V was trimmed by 0 bases and J by 5 bases, leaving 12 bases between them. CDR3 size: 15 residues. Germline CDR1 reads SGHRS; CDR2 reads YFSETQ. CDR3 sequence (DNA): TGCGCCAGCAGCTTGGAAGGAAAGGTTCACAATGAGCAGTTCTTC. It translates to CASSLEGKVHNEQFF.

This clone showed up just a few times. This chain links TRBV27 with TRBJ1-2; the match to TRBD1 covers 10 bases. CDR1 and CDR2 (germline): MNHEY, SMNVEV (reference sequence). The CDR3 is 15 residues long. Trimming removed 5 bases from V and 8 bases from J; junction bases left unmatched: 11. The CDR3 protein is CASSTWTGGSSGYTF. CDR3 coding DNA: TGTGCCAGCAGTACCTGGACAGGGGGAAGCTCAGGCTACACCTTC.

This rearrangement joins TRBV5-1 to TRBJ2-3, with D perhaps TRBD1 (6 bases). The ends were cut back, 2 bases at V and 0 bases at J, with 10 bases in the middle. CDR1 and CDR2 from the germline V gene are SGHRS and YFSETQ. The CDR3 runs 15 residues. CDR3 nucleotide sequence: TGCGCCAGCAGCTTCCAGGGGATGAGCACAGATACGCAGTATTTT. Residues: CASSFQGMSTDTQYF.

The V gene is TRBV28, the J gene TRBJ1-2; 7 positions agree with TRBD1. This CDR3 contains 18 residues. The germline gives CDR1 MDHEN, CDR2 SYDVKM. Trimming at V came to 8 bases and at J to 0 bases, leaving 18 bases not matched to a gene. CDR3: CASRTGRGSGNTNYGYTF. In DNA form, the CDR3 reads TGTGCCAGCCGGACAGGCCGGGGCTCGGGCAATACTAACTATGGCTACACCTTC.

In its sample, this clone was seen a few times. The chain carries TRBV18 and TRBJ1-5, with TRBD1 matching 7 bases. The CDR3 consists of 15 residues. Germline V gene sequence: CDR1 KGHSH, CDR2 LQKENI. V shed 5 bases, J shed 6 bases, and the junction held 10 bases outside the gene matches. In DNA, the CDR3 is TGTGCCAGCTCAGCCGACAGGGTAGTAAGTCAGCCCCAGCATTTT. Its protein is CASSADRVVSQPQHF.

V and J are TRBV7-3 and TRBJ2-1; D call uncertain. V was shortened by 4 bases and J by 0 bases, with 10 bases between the two germline ends. CDR3 length: 15 residues. Germline CDR1 and CDR2: SGHTA and FQGTGA. DNA of the CDR3: TGTGCCAGCAGCTCCTACGGAAGCTCCTACAATGAGCAGTTCTTC. This sequence encodes CASSSYGSSYNEQFF.

This clone has only a few counts. V and J are TRBV7-2 and TRBJ2-1; 9 bases fit TRBD2. V dropped 0 bases and J dropped 8; count of bases not matched to a gene: 5. The germline V gene encodes CDR1 SGHTA and CDR2 FQGNSA. This CDR3 has 15 amino acids. The CDR3 nucleotides read TGTGCCAGCAGCTTAGCTGCGGGGGGGCCGTATGAGCAGTTCTTC. Its protein product is CASSLAAGGPYEQFF.

In this sample, this clone turned up a few times. This chain links TRBV5-4 with TRBJ2-3; 11 positions agree with TRBD2. The J segment lost 5 bases and the V segment lost 4 bases, leaving 9 bases of the junction unmatched. The CDR3 extends over 16 amino acids. Germline assignment: CDR1 SGHNT and CDR2 YYREEE (reference sequence). The DNA for the CDR3 is TGTGCCAGCAGCCAAGATCTGACTAGCGGGATAGATACGCAGTATTTT. Residues: CASSQDLTSGIDTQYF.

The rearrangement uses TRBV2 and TRBJ1-4; D is unclear. Germline-derived CDR1 and CDR2 are SNHLY and FYNNEI. The CDR3 sequence is 12 residues long. Trimming shortened V by 4 bases and J by 4 bases, and 4 bases separated the two germline ends. CDR3 DNA: TGTGCCAGCAGTGCCTATAATGAAAAACTGTTTTTT. Protein: CASSAYNEKLFF. The full variable domain, completed using reference TRBV2 and TRBJ1-4, is EPEVTQTPSHQVTQMGQEVILRCVPISNHLYFYWYRQILGQKVEFLVSFYNNEISEKSEIFDDQFSVERPDGSNFTLKIRSTKLEDSAMYFCASSAYNEKLFFGSGTQLSVL.

This clone has a handful of counts. The chain combines TRBV4-3 with TRBJ2-5, with a tentative D call TRBD2 (6 bases). V was clipped by 0 bases and J by 6 bases, with 11 bases between them. Germline loops: CDR1 LGHNA, CDR2 YSLEER. The CDR3 consists of 14 residues. CDR3 sequence (DNA): TGCGCCAGCAGCCAAGATCAAGGGAGGAAGACCCAGTACTTC. Translated, it gives CASSQDQGRKTQYF.

This clone has more than one count but fewer than ten. Compared with germline, one end of the junction differs, possibly owing to a read error. This chain joins TRBV27 and TRBJ2-7; possibly TRBD2 for D (6 bases). CDR1 is MNHEY and CDR2 is SMNVEV in the germline V gene (reference sequence). The CDR3 consists of 12 residues. CDR3 protein: CASRADRDWIVF. The CDR3 DNA sequence: TGTGCCAGCAGGGCGGACCGGGACTGGATTGTCTTC.

This chain connects TRBV18 to TRBJ2-7; 9 bases are shared with TRBD1. This CDR3 is built from 14 residues. J was trimmed by 1 base and V by 5 bases; bases with no gene match: 3. Germline loops: CDR1 KGHSH, CDR2 LQKENI. The CDR3 DNA is TGTGCCAGCTCAACGACAGGGGGGTCCTACGAGCAGTACTTC. Its translation is CASSTTGGSYEQYF.

This clone was observed a few times. The chain recombines TRBV27 with TRBJ1-2, with D hard to call. The CDR3 covers 14 residues. V lost 2 bases and J lost 1, with 8 bases in between. The germline CDR1 and CDR2 sequences are MNHEY and SMNVEV (reference sequence). CDR3 bases: TGTGCCAGCAGTTTAAAGGGTTTTAACTATGGCTACACCTTC. Residues: CASSLKGFNYGYTF.

The genes are TRBV18 and TRBJ1-2; no clear D. V lost 3 bases and J lost 0, with 5 bases in between. The V gene's germline CDR1 is KGHSH and CDR2 LQKENI. This CDR3 is built from 13 residues. The CDR3, as DNA: TGTGCCAGCTCACCGGTCCCTAACTATGGCTACACCTTC. It codes for CASSPVPNYGYTF.

This chain links TRBV7-3 with TRBJ2-2, with 10 bases lining up with TRBD1. This CDR3 is 16 amino acids long. CDR1 and CDR2 from the germline V gene are SGHTA and FQGTGA. V was pared by 5 bases and J by 4 bases, with 7 bases of the junction left unmatched. The CDR3 region has the DNA TGTGCCAGCAGCCCGGGGACAGGGGCTTTCACCGGGGAGCTGTTTTTT. Its protein is CASSPGTGAFTGELFF. The full variable domain, rest sourced from reference TRBV7-3 and TRBJ2-2, is GAGVSQTPSNKVTEKGKYVELRCDPISGHTALYWYRQSLGQGPEFLIYFQGTGAADDSGLPNDRFFAVRPEGSVSTLKIQRTERGDSAVYLCASSPGTGAFTGELFFGEGSRLTVL.

This clone was picked up a small number of times. The chain links TRBV9 to TRBJ2-1; 8 nucleotides agree with TRBD2. The CDR3 contains 15 residues. V trimming: 4 bases; J trimming: 1 base; junction bases outside the gene matches: 4. Germline lookup yields CDR1 SGDLS and CDR2 YYNGEE. The CDR3 reads CASSRLASSYNEQFF. The CDR3 nucleotides are TGTGCCAGCAGCCGACTAGCGTCGTCCTACAATGAGCAGTTCTTC.